These 2 T cell receptor beta chains were sequenced from one sample in a study of blood T cell repertoires in COVID-19. Produced via immunoSEQ multiplex PCR; TCRdb's table is partial and in-frame only. Of approximately 100,000 clones in the sample, roughly 76% were seen once. The sequencing sample was made of peripheral blood. These receptors all come from a human donor in a cohort sampled during active COVID-19.

This clone was detected once. V and J are TRBV19 and TRBJ2-7; TRBD1 matches at 8 bases. CDR3 length: 15 amino acids. The V and J ends lost 6 bases and 3 bases, in that order; junction bases with no gene match: 10. From germline, CDR1 is LNHDA and CDR2 SQIVND (reference sequence). The CDR3 sequence is CASSPGGIGDYEQYF. Here the CDR3 DNA reads TGTGCCAGTAGCCCAGGGGGCATTGGCGACTACGAGCAGTACTTC.

The chain has TRBV6-6 and TRBJ2-7; 11 bases align to TRBD1. V lost 6 bases, J lost 4 bases, and 20 bases stayed unmatched. From germline, CDR1 is MNHNY and CDR2 SVGAGI (reference sequence). This CDR3 spans 19 amino acids. In DNA form, the CDR3 reads TGTGCCAGCAGCTCCCAGGACAGGGGGCTACTGAAACGAGAATACGAGCAGTACTTC. Encoded protein: CASSSQDRGLLKREYEQYF.